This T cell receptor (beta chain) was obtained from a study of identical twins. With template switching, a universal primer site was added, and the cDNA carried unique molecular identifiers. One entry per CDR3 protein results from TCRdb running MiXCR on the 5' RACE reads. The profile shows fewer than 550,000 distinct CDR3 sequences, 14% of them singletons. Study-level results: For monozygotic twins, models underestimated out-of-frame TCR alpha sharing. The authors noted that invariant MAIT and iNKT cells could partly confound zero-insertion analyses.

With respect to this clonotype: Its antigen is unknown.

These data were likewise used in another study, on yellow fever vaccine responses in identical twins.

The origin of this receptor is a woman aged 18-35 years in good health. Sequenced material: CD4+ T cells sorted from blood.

CDR3 region: CASSLVLGDEQFF. CDR3 sequence (DNA): TGCGCCAGCAGCTTGGTATTGGGAGATGAGCAGTTCTTC. J is TRBJ2-1 and V is TRBV5-1; tentative D call: TRBD2 (5 bases). The V end was cut by 0 bases, the J end by 8 bases, with 9 bases between. The CDR3 covers 13 residues. CDR1 and CDR2 (germline): SGHRS, YFSETQ. The whole variable domain, filled in from reference TRBV5-1 and TRBJ2-1, reads KAGVTQTPRYLIKTRGQQVTLSCSPISGHRSVSWYQQTPGQGLQFLFEYFSETQRNKGNFPGRFSGRQFSNSRSEMNVSTLELGDSALYLCASSLVLGDEQFFGPGTRLTVL.